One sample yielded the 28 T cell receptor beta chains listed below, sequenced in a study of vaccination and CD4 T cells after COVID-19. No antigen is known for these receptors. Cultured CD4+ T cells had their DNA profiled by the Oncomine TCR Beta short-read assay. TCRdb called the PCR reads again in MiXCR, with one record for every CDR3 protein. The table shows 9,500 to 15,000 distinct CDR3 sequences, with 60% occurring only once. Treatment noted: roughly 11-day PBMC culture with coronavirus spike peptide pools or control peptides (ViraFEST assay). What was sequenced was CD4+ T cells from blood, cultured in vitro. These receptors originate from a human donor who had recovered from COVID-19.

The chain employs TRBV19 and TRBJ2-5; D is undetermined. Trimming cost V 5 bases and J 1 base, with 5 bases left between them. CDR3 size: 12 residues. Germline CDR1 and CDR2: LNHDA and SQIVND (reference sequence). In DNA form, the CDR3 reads TGTGCCAGTAGTTCCAGCCAAGAGACCCAGTACTTC. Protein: CASSSSQETQYF.

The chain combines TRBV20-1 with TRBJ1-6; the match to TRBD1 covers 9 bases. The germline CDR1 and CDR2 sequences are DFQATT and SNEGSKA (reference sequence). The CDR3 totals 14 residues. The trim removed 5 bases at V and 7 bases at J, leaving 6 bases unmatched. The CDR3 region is CSAVTGTGNSPLHF. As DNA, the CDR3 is TGCAGTGCTGTAACCGGGACAGGGAATTCACCCCTCCACTTT.

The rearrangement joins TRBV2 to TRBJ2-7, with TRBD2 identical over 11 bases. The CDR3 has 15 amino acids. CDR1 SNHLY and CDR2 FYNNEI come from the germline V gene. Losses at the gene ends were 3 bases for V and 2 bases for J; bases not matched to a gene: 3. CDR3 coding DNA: TGTGCCAGCAGTGATCTAGCGGGAGGCGCCTACGAGCAGTACTTC. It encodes CASSDLAGGAYEQYF.

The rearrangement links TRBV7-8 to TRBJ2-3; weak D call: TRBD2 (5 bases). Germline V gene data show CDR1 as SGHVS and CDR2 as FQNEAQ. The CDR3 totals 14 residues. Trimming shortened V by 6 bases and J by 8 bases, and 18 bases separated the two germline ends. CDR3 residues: CASREEAGGFTQYF. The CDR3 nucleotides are TGTGCCAGCAGGGAGGAGGCGGGTGGGTTTACGCAGTATTTT.

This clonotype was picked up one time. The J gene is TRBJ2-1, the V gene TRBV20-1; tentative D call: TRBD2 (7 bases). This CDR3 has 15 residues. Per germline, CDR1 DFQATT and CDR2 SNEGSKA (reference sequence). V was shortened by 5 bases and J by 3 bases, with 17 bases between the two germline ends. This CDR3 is CSAPLGGPIYNEQFF. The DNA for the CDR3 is TGCAGTGCTCCCCTGGGGGGGCCGATCTACAATGAGCAGTTCTTC.

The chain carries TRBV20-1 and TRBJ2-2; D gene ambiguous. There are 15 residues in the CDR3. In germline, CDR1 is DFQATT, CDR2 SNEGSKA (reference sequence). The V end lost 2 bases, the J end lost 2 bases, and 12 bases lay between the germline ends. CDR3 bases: TGCAGTGCTAGACCCCACAGTATCAACACCGGGGAGCTGTTTTTT. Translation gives CSARPHSINTGELFF.

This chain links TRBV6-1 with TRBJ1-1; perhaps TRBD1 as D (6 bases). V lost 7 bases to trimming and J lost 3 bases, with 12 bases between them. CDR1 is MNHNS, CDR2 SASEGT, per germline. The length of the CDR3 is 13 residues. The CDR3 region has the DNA TGTGCCAGCAACCCGAACAGGGACACTGAAGCTTTCTTT. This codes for CASNPNRDTEAFF.

In DNA, the CDR3 is TGTGCCAGCACCCGTTGGGCGACAGAGCGCAATCAGCCCCAGCATTTT. This gives the protein CASTRWATERNQPQHF. The chain has TRBV6-1 and TRBJ1-5; D might be TRBD1 (5 bases). The CDR3 contains 16 residues. Trimming took off 7 bases at V and 2 bases at J, with 18 bases between the two ends. Germline V gene sequence: CDR1 MNHNS, CDR2 SASEGT.

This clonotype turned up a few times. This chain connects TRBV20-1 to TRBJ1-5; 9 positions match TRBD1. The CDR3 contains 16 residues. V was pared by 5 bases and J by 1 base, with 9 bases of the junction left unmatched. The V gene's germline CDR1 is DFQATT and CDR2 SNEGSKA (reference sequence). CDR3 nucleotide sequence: TGCAGTGCTGCTCGGAGGACAGGGGTGAGCAATCAGCCCCAGCATTTT. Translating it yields CSAARRTGVSNQPQHF.

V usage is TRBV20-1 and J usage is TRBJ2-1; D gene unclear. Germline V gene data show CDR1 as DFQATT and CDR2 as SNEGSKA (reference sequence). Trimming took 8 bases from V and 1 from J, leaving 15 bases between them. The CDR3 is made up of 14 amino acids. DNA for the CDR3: TGCAGTCTAGTGCAATCATCTTCCTACAATGAGCAGTTCTTC. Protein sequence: CSLVQSSSYNEQFF.

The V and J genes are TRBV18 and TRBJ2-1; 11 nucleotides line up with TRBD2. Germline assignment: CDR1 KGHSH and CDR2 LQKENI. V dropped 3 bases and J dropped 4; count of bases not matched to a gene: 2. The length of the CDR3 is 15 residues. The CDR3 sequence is CASSPGTSGYNEQFF. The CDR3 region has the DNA TGTGCCAGCTCACCCGGGACTAGCGGTTACAATGAGCAGTTCTTC.

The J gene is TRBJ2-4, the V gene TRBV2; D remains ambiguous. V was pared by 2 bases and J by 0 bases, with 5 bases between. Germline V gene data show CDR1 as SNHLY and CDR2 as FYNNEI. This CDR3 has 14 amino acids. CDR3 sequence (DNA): TGTGCCAGCAGTGAAAATTTAGCCAAAAACATTCAGTACTTC. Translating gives CASSENLAKNIQYF.

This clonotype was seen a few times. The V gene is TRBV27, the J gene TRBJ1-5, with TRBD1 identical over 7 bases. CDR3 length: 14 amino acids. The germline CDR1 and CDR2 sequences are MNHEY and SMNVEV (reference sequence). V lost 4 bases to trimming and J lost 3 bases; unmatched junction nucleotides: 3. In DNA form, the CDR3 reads TGTGCCAGCAGTTCGGACAGGTTCAATCAGCCCCAGCATTTT. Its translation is CASSSDRFNQPQHF.

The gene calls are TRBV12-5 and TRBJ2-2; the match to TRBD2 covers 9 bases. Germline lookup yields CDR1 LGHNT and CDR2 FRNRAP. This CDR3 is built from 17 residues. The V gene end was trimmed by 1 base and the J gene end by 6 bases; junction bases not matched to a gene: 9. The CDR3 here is CASGLAGSLAGPGELFF. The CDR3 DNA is TGTGCTAGTGGTTTGGCAGGTTCCCTAGCGGGACCCGGGGAGCTGTTTTTT.

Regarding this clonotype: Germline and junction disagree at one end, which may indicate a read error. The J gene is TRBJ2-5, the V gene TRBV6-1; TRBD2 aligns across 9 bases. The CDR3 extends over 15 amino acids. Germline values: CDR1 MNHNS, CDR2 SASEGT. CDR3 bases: TGTGCCAGCAGTCCCGGGACTAGCCCCCAAGAGGCCCAGTACTTC. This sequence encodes CASSPGTSPQEAQYF.

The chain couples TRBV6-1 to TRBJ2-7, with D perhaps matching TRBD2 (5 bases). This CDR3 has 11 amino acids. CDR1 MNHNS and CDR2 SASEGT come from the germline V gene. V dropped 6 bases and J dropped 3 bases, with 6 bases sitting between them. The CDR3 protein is CASRSGYEQYF. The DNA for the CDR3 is TGTGCCAGCAGAAGCGGCTACGAGCAGTACTTC.

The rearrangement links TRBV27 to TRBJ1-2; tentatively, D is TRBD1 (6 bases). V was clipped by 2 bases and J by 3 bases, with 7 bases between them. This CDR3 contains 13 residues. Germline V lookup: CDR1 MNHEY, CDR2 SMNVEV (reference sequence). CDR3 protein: CASSLGTHYGYTF. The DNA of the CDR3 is TGTGCCAGCAGTTTAGGGACACACTATGGCTACACCTTC.

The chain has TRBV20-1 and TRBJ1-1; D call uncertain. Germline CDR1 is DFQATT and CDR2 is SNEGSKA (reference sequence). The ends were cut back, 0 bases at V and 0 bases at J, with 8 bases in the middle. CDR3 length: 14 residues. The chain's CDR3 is CSARDGQVNTEAFF. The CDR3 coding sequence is TGCAGTGCTAGAGATGGGCAAGTGAACACTGAAGCTTTCTTT.

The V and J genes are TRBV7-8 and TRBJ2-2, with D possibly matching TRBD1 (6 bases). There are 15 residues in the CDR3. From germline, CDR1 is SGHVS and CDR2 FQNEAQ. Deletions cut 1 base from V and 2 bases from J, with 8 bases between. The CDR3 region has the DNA TGTGCCAGCAGCTTAGTACAGGGCAACACCGGGGAGCTGTTTTTT. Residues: CASSLVQGNTGELFF.

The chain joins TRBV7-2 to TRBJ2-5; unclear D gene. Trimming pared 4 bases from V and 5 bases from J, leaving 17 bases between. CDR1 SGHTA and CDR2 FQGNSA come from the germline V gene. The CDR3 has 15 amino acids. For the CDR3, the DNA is TGTGCCAGCAGCTCCCCGGATCGTCTGGCGGAGACCCAGTACTTC. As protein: CASSSPDRLAETQYF.

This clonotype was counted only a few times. Here the CDR3 reads CSARDPPRGYEQYF. For the CDR3, the DNA is TGCAGTGCTAGAGACCCGCCAAGGGGGTACGAGCAGTACTTC. The chain uses TRBV20-1 and TRBJ2-7, with D maybe TRBD1 (6 bases). Per germline, CDR1 DFQATT and CDR2 SNEGSKA (reference sequence). Between the trimmed V and J ends, which lost 0 bases and 4 bases, there was a span of 13 bases. This CDR3 region has 14 residues.

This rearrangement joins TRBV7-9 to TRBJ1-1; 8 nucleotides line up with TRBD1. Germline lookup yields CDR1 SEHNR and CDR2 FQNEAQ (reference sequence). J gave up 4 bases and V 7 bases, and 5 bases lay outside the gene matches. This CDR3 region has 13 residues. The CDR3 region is CASIRQGFTEAFF. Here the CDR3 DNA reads TGTGCCAGCATCAGACAGGGGTTCACTGAAGCTTTCTTT.

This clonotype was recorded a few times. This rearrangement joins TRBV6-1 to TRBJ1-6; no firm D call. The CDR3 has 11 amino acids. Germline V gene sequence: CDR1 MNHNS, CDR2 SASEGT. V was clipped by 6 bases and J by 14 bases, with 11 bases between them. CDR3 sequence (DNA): TGTGCCAGCAGGCGGGAGATGACCCTCCACTTT. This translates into CASRREMTLHF.

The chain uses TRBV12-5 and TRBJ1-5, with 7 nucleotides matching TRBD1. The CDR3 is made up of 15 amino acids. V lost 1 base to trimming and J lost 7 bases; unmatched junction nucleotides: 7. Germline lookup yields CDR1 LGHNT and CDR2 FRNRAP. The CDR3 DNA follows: TGTGCTAGTGGTTTGGGAGGACAGGACTTCCAGCCCCAGCATTTT. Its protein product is CASGLGGQDFQPQHF. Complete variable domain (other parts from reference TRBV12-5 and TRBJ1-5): DARVTQTPRHKVTEMGQEVTMRCQPILGHNTVFWYRQTMMQGLELLAYFRNRAPLDDSGMPKDRFSAEMPDATLATLKIQPSEPRDSAVYFCASGLGGQDFQPQHFGDGTRLSIL.

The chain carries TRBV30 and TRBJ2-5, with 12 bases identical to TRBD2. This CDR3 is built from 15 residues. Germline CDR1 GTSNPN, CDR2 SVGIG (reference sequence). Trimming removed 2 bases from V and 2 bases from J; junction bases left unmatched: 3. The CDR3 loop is CAWSRGTSGQETQYF. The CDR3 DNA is TGTGCCTGGAGTCGAGGGACTAGCGGGCAAGAGACCCAGTACTTC.

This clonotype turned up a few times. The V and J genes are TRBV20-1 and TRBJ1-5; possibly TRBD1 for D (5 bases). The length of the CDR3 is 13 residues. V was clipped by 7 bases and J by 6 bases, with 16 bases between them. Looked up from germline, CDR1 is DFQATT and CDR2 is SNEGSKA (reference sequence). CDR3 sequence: CSVKTADGQPQHF. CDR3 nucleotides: TGCAGTGTCAAGACAGCCGATGGTCAGCCCCAGCATTTT.

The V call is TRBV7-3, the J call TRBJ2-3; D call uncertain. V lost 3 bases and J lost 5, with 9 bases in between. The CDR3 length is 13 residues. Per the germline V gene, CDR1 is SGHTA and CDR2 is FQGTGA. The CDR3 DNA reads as TGTGCCAGCAGCTTGGGGTTTGGAGATACGCAGTATTTT. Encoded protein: CASSLGFGDTQYF.

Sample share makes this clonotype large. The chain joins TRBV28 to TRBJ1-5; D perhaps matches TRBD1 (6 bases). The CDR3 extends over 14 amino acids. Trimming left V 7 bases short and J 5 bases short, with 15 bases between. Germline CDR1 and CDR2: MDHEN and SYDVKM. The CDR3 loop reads CASTKGGGYQPQHF. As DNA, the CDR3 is TGTGCCAGCACCAAAGGGGGGGGGTATCAGCCCCAGCATTTT.